The T cell receptor beta chain described here comes from a study of blood T cell repertoires in COVID-19. Study details: Sample material is recorded as cDNA or gDNA derived from T cells, B-cell-depleted T cells, or PBMCs.

As processed by the authors: Using reference gene primer amplification, nucleated cell counts were estimated. Sequenced by immunoSEQ multiplex PCR; TCRdb stores in-frame clones only, minus some. For V, J and clone size, that table is used; D and trimming come from the DNA. The sample has about 62,000 clones; around nine tenths are singletons. This clone came up a few times. CDR1 is LNHDA and CDR2 is SQIVND in the germline V gene (reference sequence). The CDR3 covers 15 residues. J was trimmed by 7 bases and V by 1 base; bases with no gene match: 4. This sequence originates from a woman aged 60-75 years with acute or convalescent COVID-19. The sequencing sample was made of peripheral blood. The rearrangement links TRBV19 to TRBJ1-5; 10 bases are a match to TRBD1. As DNA, the CDR3 is TGTGCCAGTAGTATAGGACAGGGGGCCGGGCAGCCCCAGCATTTT. Translated: CASSIGQGAGQPQHF.